This TCR beta chain was captured in a study of shared T cell receptors in the human thymus listed by TCRdb under 2021. For the study in its entirety: The study investigated the way shared, self-reactive T-cell receptor alpha chains are produced in the human thymus.

As regards this clone: Its binding antigen is unknown. The sample holds no much larger clone one base away, and base qualities are not on file.

The method was the immunoSEQ multiplex PCR assay. As stored in TCRdb, this immuneACCESS dataset retains in-frame rearrangements with V and J assigned. A fraction of the clones does not appear; measured against another copy, unresolved V genes explain less than half of the discrepancy, and the remainder lacks a known reason. Counted in this sample were 700,000 or so clones; approximately 83% of them appeared once. More than 0.008% of the sample lies in the top ten. Trimming costs V 1 base and J 4 bases, and their ends lie 7 bases apart. The CDR3 holds 13 amino acids from the cysteine to the phenylalanine. The CDR3 DNA has 39 bases and is translated from base 1. Per the germline V gene, LGHNA is the CDR1 and YSLEER is the CDR2. Separately, the same data were catalogued under a study of human thymus T cells. The second study, in turn, reports: Immunologically healthy infants undergoing open corrective cardiac surgery for congenital heart defects in Finland were used as donors. The thymus tissue came from surgical resects taken out during corrective cardiac surgery. Usage of V and J gene segments appeared to be biased in both the thymic and the peripheral blood repertoires. The related research found that thymic TCR repertoires overlapped highly between unrelated individuals. The study used about eight infant thymus samples plus four related peripheral blood samples to characterize TCR alpha and beta repertoires. The infant donors were roughly 6 to 250 days old, and the cohort included about 6 males and a couple of females. After being mechanically released from the tissue, thymocytes were kept at -70 degrees C in pellets of about 9-32 million cells. A QIAsymphony instrument was used to extract genomic DNA from frozen cell pellets. The immunoSEQ multiplex PCR assay was used to amplify the TCRB and TCRAD loci from a standardized quantity of quality-controlled genomic DNA. Amplicons spanned the V(D)J region at a length sufficient to cover the CDR3 and identify V and J genes. The commercial immunoSEQ service was used to sequence amplicons on an Illumina platform. Primer bias and sequencing errors were corrected as previously described, and TCRAD and TCRB definitions were based on the IMGT database. The repertoires were analysed using immunoSEQ Analyzer 3.0 and VDJTools for basic statistics, V/J segment usage, diversity estimates, rarefaction and pairwise overlap. Chao1, ChaoE, Efron-Thisted, Shannon and inverse Simpson indices were used to estimate diversity, which was also estimated on datasets down-sampled to the smallest sample. For repertoire overlap, CDR3 nucleotide sequence, V gene and J gene had to match strictly, and clustering was done by Jaccard-based multidimensional scaling. On average, around 780,000 unique TCRB clonotypes were obtained from thymus samples, compared with about 84,000 from blood samples.

The TCR was taken from a girl less than two years old with a congenital heart defect. Donor details come from another sample of the same person, matched by shared clones. The rearranged segments are TRBV4-3 and TRBJ1-2; the D gene is unclear. The sequenced sample was thymocytes. The CDR3 in this case is CASSQVRGYGYTF. The sequenced DNA: TGCGCCAGCAGCCAAGTTCGAGGCTATGGCTACACCTTC.